This T cell receptor beta chain was sequenced during a study of blood T cell repertoires in COVID-19. Study as a whole: Italy, Spain and the United States were the sources of the convalescent and acute COVID-19 samples.

Germline CDR1 MDHEN, CDR2 SYDVKM. There are 12 residues in the CDR3. V dropped 4 bases and J dropped 4 bases, with 7 bases sitting between them. Only in-frame clones appear in the TCRdb table, and some are missing; sequencing was by immunoSEQ multiplex PCR. The data contain around 130,000 clones, 85% to 90% of them singletons. Sequenced material: peripheral blood. The sequence was obtained from a man in his 70s with active or convalescent COVID-19. The chain joins TRBV28 to TRBJ1-2; D gene ambiguous. DNA of the CDR3: TGTGCCAGCAGTTCTGGGCTCTATGGCTACACCTTC. As protein: CASSSGLYGYTF.